The sequence of this TCR beta chain was determined in a study of CD8 T cells in Susac syndrome. Sequencing of TCR beta covered CD8+ and CD4+ T cells obtained from blood. Patients with stable or active relapsing-remitting disease, all of them treatment-naive, made up the multiple sclerosis controls. TEMRA cells were FACS-enriched and CD8+ and CD4+ T cells negatively isolated. V was cut by 2 bases and J by 0 bases, with 6 bases left in between. This CDR3 region has 14 residues. With random hexamers, reverse transcription was performed on roughly 0.45 to 1 ug of RNA. Amplification of TCR beta CDR3 used immunoSEQ multiplex PCR across 54 Vbeta and 13 Jbeta. Via MiXCR, TCRdb re-called the immunoSEQ multiplex PCR reads, giving one row per CDR3 protein. The table records about 130,000 distinct CDR3 sequences, roughly 89% of them present only once.

The sequencing input was CD8+ T cells from PBMCs. The source of this sequence is a human donor with multiple sclerosis. The V and J genes are TRBV12-3 or TRBV12-4 and TRBJ2-3; unclear D gene. CDR3 sequence reads: CASSLIGSTDTQYF. The CDR3 DNA reads TGTGCCAGCAGTTTAATTGGCAGCACAGATACGCAGTATTTT.